This T cell receptor beta chain was sequenced in a study of control samples from healthy donors and cancer patients. Germline CDR1 reads MNHEY; CDR2 reads SMNVEV (reference sequence). The CDR3 is made up of 19 amino acids. The V and J ends lost 3 bases and 4 bases, in that order; junction bases with no gene match: 16. This table comes from immunoSEQ multiplex PCR, and its TCRdb copy is limited to in-frame clones, with some not included. The sample yields fewer than 200,000 clones, nearly 96% seen once. The clonotype originates from a woman between 25 and 40 years old in good health. Sequenced input: blood. This chain connects TRBV27 to TRBJ2-7; 12 bases are a match to TRBD1. The CDR3 nucleotides are TGTGCCAGCAGTTTCGGGACCCCGGGGACAGGGGGCTCCCTATACGAGCAGTACTTC. Its translation is CASSFGTPGTGGSLYEQYF.